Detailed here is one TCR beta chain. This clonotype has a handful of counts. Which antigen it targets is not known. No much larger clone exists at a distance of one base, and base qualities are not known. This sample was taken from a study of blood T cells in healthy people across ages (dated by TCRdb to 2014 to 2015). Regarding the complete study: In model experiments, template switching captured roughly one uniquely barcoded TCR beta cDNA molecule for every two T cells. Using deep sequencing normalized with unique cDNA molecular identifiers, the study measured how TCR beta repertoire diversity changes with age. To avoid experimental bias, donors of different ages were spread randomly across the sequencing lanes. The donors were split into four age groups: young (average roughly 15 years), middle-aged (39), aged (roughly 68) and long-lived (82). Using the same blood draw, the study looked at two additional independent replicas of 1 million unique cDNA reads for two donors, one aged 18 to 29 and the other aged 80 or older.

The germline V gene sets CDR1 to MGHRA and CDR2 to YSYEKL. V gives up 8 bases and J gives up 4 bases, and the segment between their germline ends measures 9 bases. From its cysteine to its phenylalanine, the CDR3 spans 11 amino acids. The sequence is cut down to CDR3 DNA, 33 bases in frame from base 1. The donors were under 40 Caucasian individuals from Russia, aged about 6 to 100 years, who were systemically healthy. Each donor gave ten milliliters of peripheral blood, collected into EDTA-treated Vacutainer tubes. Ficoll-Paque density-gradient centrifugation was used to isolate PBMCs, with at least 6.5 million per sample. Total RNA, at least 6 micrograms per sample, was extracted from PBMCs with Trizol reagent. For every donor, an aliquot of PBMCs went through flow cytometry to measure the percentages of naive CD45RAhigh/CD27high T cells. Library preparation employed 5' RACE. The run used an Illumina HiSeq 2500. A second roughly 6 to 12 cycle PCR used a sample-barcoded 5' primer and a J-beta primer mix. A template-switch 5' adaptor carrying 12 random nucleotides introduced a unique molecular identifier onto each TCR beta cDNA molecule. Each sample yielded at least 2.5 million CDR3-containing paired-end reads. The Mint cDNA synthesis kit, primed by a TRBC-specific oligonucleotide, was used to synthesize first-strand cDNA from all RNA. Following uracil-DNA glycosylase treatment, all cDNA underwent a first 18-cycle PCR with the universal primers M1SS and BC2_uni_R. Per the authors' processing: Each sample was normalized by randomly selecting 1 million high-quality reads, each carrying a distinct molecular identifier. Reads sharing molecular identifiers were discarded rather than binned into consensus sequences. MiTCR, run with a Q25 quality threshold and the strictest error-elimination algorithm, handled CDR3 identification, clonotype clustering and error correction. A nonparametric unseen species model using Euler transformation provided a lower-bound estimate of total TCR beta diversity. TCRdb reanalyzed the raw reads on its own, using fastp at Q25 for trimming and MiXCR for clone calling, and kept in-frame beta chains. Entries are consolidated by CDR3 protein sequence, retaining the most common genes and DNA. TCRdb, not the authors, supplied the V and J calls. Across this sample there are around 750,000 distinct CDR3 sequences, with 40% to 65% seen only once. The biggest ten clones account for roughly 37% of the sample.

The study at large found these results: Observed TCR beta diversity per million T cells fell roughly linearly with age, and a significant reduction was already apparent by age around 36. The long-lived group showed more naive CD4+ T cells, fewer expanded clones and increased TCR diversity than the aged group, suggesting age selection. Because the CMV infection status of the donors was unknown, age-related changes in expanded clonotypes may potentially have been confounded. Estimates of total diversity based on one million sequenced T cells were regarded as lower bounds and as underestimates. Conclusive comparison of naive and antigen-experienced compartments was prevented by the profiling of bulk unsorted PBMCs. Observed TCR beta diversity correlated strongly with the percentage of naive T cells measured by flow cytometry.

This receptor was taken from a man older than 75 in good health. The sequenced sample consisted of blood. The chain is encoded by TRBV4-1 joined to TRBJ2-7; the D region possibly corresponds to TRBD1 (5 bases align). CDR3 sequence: CASRSGYEQYF. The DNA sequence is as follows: TGCGCCAGCCGCTCAGGGTACGAGCAGTACTTC.